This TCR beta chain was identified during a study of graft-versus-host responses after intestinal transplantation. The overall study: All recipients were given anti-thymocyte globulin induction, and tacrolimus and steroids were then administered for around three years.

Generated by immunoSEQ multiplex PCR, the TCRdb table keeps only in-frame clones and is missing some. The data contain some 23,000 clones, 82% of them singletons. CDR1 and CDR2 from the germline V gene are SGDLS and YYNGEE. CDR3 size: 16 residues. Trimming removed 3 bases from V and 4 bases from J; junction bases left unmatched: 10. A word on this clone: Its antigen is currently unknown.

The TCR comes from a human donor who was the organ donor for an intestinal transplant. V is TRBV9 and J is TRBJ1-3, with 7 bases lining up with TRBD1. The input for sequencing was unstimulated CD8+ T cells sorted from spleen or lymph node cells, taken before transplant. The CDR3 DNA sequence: TGTGCCAGCAGCGGACAGGGTGCCTCTTTCGGAAACACCATATATTTT. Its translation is CASSGQGASFGNTIYF.